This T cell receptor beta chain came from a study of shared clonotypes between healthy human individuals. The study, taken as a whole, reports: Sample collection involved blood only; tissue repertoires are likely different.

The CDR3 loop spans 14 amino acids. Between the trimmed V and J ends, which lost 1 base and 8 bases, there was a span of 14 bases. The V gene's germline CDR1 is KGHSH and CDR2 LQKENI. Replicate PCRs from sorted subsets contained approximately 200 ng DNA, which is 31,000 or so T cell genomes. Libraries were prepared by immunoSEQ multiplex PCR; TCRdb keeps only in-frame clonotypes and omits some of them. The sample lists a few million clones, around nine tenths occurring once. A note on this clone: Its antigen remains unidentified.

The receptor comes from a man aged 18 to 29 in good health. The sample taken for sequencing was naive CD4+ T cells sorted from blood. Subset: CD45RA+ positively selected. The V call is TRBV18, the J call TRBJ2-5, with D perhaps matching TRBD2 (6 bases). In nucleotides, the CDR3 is TGTGCCAGCTCACCACAGGAGGGTATGAAAACCCAGTACTTC. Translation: CASSPQEGMKTQYF. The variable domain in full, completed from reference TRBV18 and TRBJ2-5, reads NAGVMQNPRHLVRRRGQEARLRCSPMKGHSHVYWYRQLPEEGLKFMVYLQKENIIDESGMPKERFSAEFPKEGPSILRIQQVVRGDSAAYFCASSPQEGMKTQYFGPGTRLLVL.